This TCR beta chain emerged from a study of beta chain features in type 1 diabetes. General study points: Because the template was cDNA, high-expressing cells might be over-represented. A pattern of fewer insertions and more deletions at VDJ junctions was seen in type 1 diabetes patients. Type 1 diabetes patients had moderately but significantly shorter TCRB CDR3s in all four CD4+ subsets.

Of the isolated RNA, all was reverse transcribed, and so the sequenced material was expressed TCRB transcripts. Repertoires were generated with immunoSEQ multiplex PCR, while TCRdb's copy carries only in-frame clones and drops some. The repertoire holds roughly 340,000 clones, with approximately 12% as singletons. Based on CD45RO/CCR7/CD25/CD127/CD95/CD27, CD4+ regulatory, stem cell-like memory, naive and central memory cells were sorted. The V segment lost 4 bases and the J segment 2 bases; nucleotides outside the gene matches: 0. The CDR3 is made up of 12 amino acids. Looked up from germline, CDR1 is GTSNPN and CDR2 is SVGIG (reference sequence). This clone showed up just a few times. What it recognizes is unknown. At the DNA level, this CDR3 is encoded by other sequences in the same sample as well.

This sequence originates from a woman under 30 with type 1 diabetes. Sample: naive CD4+ T cells from blood. The chain has TRBV30 and TRBJ2-7, with 9 bases identical to TRBD2. CDR3 loop: CAWTSGTYEQYF. The CDR3 DNA sequence: TGTGCCTGGACTAGCGGGACCTACGAGCAGTACTTC.